Listed here are 29 T cell receptor beta chains from one sample, sequenced in a study of T cell responses to AZD1222 COVID-19 vaccine. The data were produced by immunoSEQ multiplex PCR, yet TCRdb's version contains in-frame clones alone and is incomplete. The sample consists of about 180,000 clones, 90% to 95% of them appearing once. The source material was peripheral blood, sampled 28 days after the second AZD1222 dose. The receptor set was obtained from an adult who received the AZD1222 COVID-19 vaccine.

The V call is TRBV3-1 (or the pseudogene TRBV3-2), the J call TRBJ2-7, with 7 positions matching TRBD1. The CDR3 contains 15 residues. J lost 3 bases, V lost 3 bases, and 8 bases had no gene match. Germline loops: CDR1 LGHDT, CDR2 YNNKEL (reference sequence). CDR3 loop: CASSHSGTANYEQYF. In DNA form, the CDR3 reads TGTGCCAGCAGCCATTCCGGGACAGCTAACTACGAGCAGTACTTC.

As regards this clone: Other DNA sequences in the sample encode the same CDR3. V and J are TRBV14 and TRBJ2-3; a weak D match, TRBD1 (5 bases). With 3 bases removed from V and 4 bases from J, the gap between germline ends came to 11 bases. This CDR3 has 14 amino acids. Germline V gene data show CDR1 as SGHDN and CDR2 as FVKESK. CDR3: CASSQLTVPDTQYF. The CDR3 DNA follows: TGTGCCAGCAGCCAGCTGACAGTTCCAGATACGCAGTATTTT.

The rearrangement joins TRBV19 to TRBJ1-6, with 11 bases that match TRBD1. The CDR3 runs to 13 residues. V lost 11 bases, J lost 7 bases, and 4 bases stayed unmatched. Germline V gene data show CDR1 as LNHDA and CDR2 as SQIVND (reference sequence). DNA of the CDR3: TGTGCCGGACAGGGGGCGCAGAATTCACCCCTCCACTTT. The encoded protein is CAGQGAQNSPLHF.

The genes are TRBV24-1 and TRBJ2-1, with 8 bases lining up with TRBD2. The CDR3 totals 14 residues. Germline CDR1 reads KGHDR; CDR2 reads SFDVKD. With 2 bases clipped from V and 6 bases from J, the junction kept 2 bases outside the gene matches. The CDR3 DNA sequence: TGTGCCACCAGTGATTACCTAGCGGGCAATGAGCAGTTCTTC. Translation gives CATSDYLAGNEQFF.

This rearrangement joins TRBV4-2 to TRBJ1-1; 8 bases fit TRBD1. CDR3 length: 14 amino acids. CDR1 and CDR2 from the germline V gene are LGHNA and YNFKEQ. V was pared by 0 bases and J by 4 bases, with 1 base of the junction left unmatched. CDR3 bases: TGTGCCAGCAGCCAAGATACAGGGGGCACTGAAGCTTTCTTT. Residues: CASSQDTGGTEAFF.

This clone has just one count. This chain uses TRBV20-1 with TRBJ1-2; D not resolved. Germline values: CDR1 DFQATT, CDR2 SNEGSKA (reference sequence). Trimming shortened V by 3 bases and J by 6 bases, and 11 bases separated the two germline ends. CDR3 size: 12 residues. CDR3 nucleotides: TGCAGTGCTAGTTGGGGTTTTCATGGCTACACCTTC. Protein: CSASWGFHGYTF.

V gene TRBV6-5 combines with J gene TRBJ1-6, with 7 positions matching TRBD1. Germline CDR1 MNHEY, CDR2 SVGAGI. This CDR3 contains 14 residues. The V and J ends lost 4 bases and 6 bases, in that order; junction bases with no gene match: 3. This chain's CDR3 is CASSWDRTNSPLHF. CDR3 sequence (DNA): TGTGCCAGCAGTTGGGACAGAACTAATTCACCCCTCCACTTT.

This clone occurred once. The chain combines TRBV2 with TRBJ1-5; D remains ambiguous. This CDR3 spans 13 amino acids. Germline V lookup: CDR1 SNHLY, CDR2 FYNNEI. Trimming took 6 bases from V and 9 from J, leaving 15 bases between them. Here the CDR3 DNA reads TGTGCCAGCAGGACCTTGTCGTCTCGGCCCCAGCATTTT. Translation gives CASRTLSSRPQHF.

In this sample, this clone turned up once. The V and J genes are TRBV6-5 and TRBJ1-5; D may be TRBD1 (6 bases). CDR3 length equals 14 residues. From germline, CDR1 is MNHEY and CDR2 SVGAGI. Between the trimmed V and J ends, which lost 7 bases and 6 bases, there was a span of 16 bases. CDR3 in amino acids: CASTERGNSQPQHF. The CDR3, as DNA: TGTGCCAGCACCGAAAGGGGGAATAGTCAGCCCCAGCATTTT.

The rearrangement links TRBV5-1 to TRBJ1-1; 8 bases line up with TRBD1. Germline V gene lookup returns CDR1 SGHRS and CDR2 YFSETQ. Trimming removed 0 bases from V and 2 bases from J; junction bases left unmatched: 3. This CDR3 spans 15 amino acids. The CDR3 DNA reads TGCGCCAGCAGCTTGGACAGGGGGATCAACACTGAAGCTTTCTTT. It encodes CASSLDRGINTEAFF.

The chain has TRBV7-2 and TRBJ1-6; TRBD1 is a possible D gene (5 bases). V shed 4 bases and J shed 6 bases, with 16 bases lying between them. Germline CDR1 SGHTA, CDR2 FQGNSA. This CDR3 has 16 amino acids. Here the CDR3 DNA reads TGTGCCAGCAGCTCACGCGGGCGGGGCCTTAATTCACCCCTCCACTTT. Its protein product is CASSSRGRGLNSPLHF.

The chain recombines TRBV28 with TRBJ1-2; D is possibly TRBD1 (6 bases). The germline V and J ends were trimmed by 1 base and 3 bases, with 12 bases remaining between them. In germline, CDR1 is MDHEN, CDR2 SYDVKM. This CDR3 comprises 15 residues. The CDR3 loop is CASSLYVRGYYGYTF. CDR3 bases: TGTGCCAGCAGTTTATATGTCAGGGGATACTATGGCTACACCTTC.

The V and J genes are TRBV3-1 (or the pseudogene TRBV3-2) and TRBJ2-7, with D tentatively TRBD1 (6 bases). CDR1 LGHDT and CDR2 YNNKEL come from the germline V gene (reference sequence). The CDR3 length is 13 residues. V lost 6 bases and J lost 2, with 11 bases in between. The CDR3 DNA follows: TGTGCCAGCAGTATAGGGACAACCTACGAGCAGTACTTC. Translation: CASSIGTTYEQYF.

V and J are TRBV4-3 and TRBJ2-6; D may match TRBD1 or TRBD2 (5 bases each). CDR1 LGHNA and CDR2 YSLEER come from the germline V gene. The CDR3 totals 17 residues. Trimming stripped 0 bases from V and 0 bases from J, with 9 bases between. Here the CDR3 reads CASSQDRGSSGANVLTF. The CDR3, as DNA: TGCGCCAGCAGCCAAGATCGGGGCAGCTCTGGGGCCAACGTCCTGACTTTC.

The chain is built from TRBV3-1 (or the pseudogene TRBV3-2) and TRBJ2-7; D is uncertain. Trimming shortened V by 1 base and J by 3 bases, and 7 bases separated the two germline ends. Germline values: CDR1 LGHDT, CDR2 YNNKEL (reference sequence). This CDR3 region has 13 residues. CDR3 nucleotide sequence: TGTGCCAGCAGCCAAGGAACAGACTACGAGCAGTACTTC. Protein product: CASSQGTDYEQYF.

The V gene is TRBV3-1 (or the pseudogene TRBV3-2), the J gene TRBJ2-3; 7 bases map to TRBD1. V lost 3 bases to trimming and J lost 10 bases; unmatched junction nucleotides: 7. This CDR3 comprises 13 residues. Germline CDR1 LGHDT, CDR2 YNNKEL (reference sequence). The CDR3 reads CASSQDRTRAQYF. CDR3 DNA: TGTGCCAGCAGCCAGGACAGGACCCGTGCGCAGTATTTT.

V usage is TRBV18 and J usage is TRBJ1-1; D is ambiguous. Between the trimmed V and J ends, which lost 6 bases and 3 bases, there was a span of 14 bases. The CDR3 is 14 residues long. CDR1 KGHSH and CDR2 LQKENI come from the germline V gene. CDR3 sequence (DNA): TGTGCCAGCTCCCTGCAGGACGGGGACACTGAAGCTTTCTTT. This translates into CASSLQDGDTEAFF.

CDR3 DNA: TGTGCCAGCAGTCGGACAGTAGGGCTCTACGAAGAGCAGTACTTC. This encodes CASSRTVGLYEEQYF. The chain links TRBV5-5 to TRBJ2-7; D possibly corresponds to TRBD1 (6 bases). Trimming removed 5 bases at V and 7 bases at J, with 22 bases between. Germline assignment: CDR1 SGHKS and CDR2 YYEKEE (reference sequence). The CDR3 length is 15 residues. The variable domain in full, with the rest retrieved from reference TRBV5-5 and TRBJ2-7, is DAGVTQSPTHLIKTRGQQVTLRCSPISGHKSVSWYQQVLGQGPQFIFQYYEKEERGRGNFPDRFSARQFPNYSSELNVNALLLGDSALYLCASSRTVGLYEEQYFGPGTRLTVT.

The CDR3 DNA reads TGTGCCAGCAGTTATGACCGGGGGTTCGCCGGGGAGCTGTTTTTT. It codes for CASSYDRGFAGELFF. The chain joins TRBV6-5 to TRBJ2-2; TRBD2 might be the D (6 bases). The V end lost 3 bases, the J end lost 6 bases, and 14 bases lay between the germline ends. CDR3 length: 15 amino acids. Germline V gives CDR1 MNHEY, CDR2 SVGAGI.

This sequence joins TRBV9 and TRBJ1-3, with D hard to call. This CDR3 contains 15 residues. Germline V gene lookup returns CDR1 SGDLS and CDR2 YYNGEE. The germline V and J ends were trimmed by 0 bases and 1 base, with 8 bases remaining between them. Here the CDR3 reads CASSVDGRSGNTIYF. CDR3 sequence (DNA): TGTGCCAGCAGCGTAGACGGCAGGTCTGGAAACACCATATATTTT.

This clone came up once. The genes are TRBV9 and TRBJ2-2; 12 bases match TRBD2. The length of the CDR3 is 14 residues. Trimming removed 8 bases from V and 5 bases from J; junction bases left unmatched: 4. Germline CDR1 is SGDLS and CDR2 is YYNGEE. CDR3 bases: TGTGCCAGTACCGGGACTAGCGGGACCGGGGAGCTGTTTTTT. Translated, it gives CASTGTSGTGELFF.

V usage is TRBV5-4 and J usage is TRBJ1-2; 7 nucleotides line up with TRBD1. CDR3 length equals 16 residues. V lost 5 bases and J lost 1; bases outside the gene matches: 11. The germline gives CDR1 SGHNT, CDR2 YYREEE (reference sequence). CDR3 DNA sequence: TGTGCCAGCAGAACCGCCGGGACAGCCGATAACTATGGCTACACCTTC. As protein: CASRTAGTADNYGYTF.

This chain links TRBV21-1 with TRBJ2-3; the table's D call TRBD1 went unverified against the DNA. TRBV21-1 is termed a pseudogene. The CDR3 contains 15 residues. DNA of the CDR3: TGTGCCAGCAGCAAACGACAGACTAGCACAGATACGCAGTATTTT. This gives the protein CASSKRQTSTDTQYF.

Notes on this clone: Other DNA sequences within the sample encode an identical CDR3. The V and J genes are TRBV7-8 and TRBJ1-2, with D possibly matching TRBD1 (5 bases). This CDR3 has 14 amino acids. V shed 1 base and J shed 2 bases, with 8 bases lying between them. Germline V gene lookup returns CDR1 SGHVS and CDR2 FQNEAQ. CDR3 protein: CASSLGTRNYGYTF. The CDR3 bases are TGTGCCAGCAGCTTAGGGACACGCAACTATGGCTACACCTTC.

This chain connects TRBV7-3 to TRBJ2-3; TRBD2 matches 9 bases. After removal of 0 bases from V and 5 bases from J, the junction contained 6 bases not matched to a gene. Germline assignment: CDR1 SGHTA and CDR2 FQGTGA. The CDR3 is 16 amino acids. The DNA of the CDR3 is TGTGCCAGCAGCTTAACAGGAGCGGGAGGTGGAGATACGCAGTATTTT. Its translation is CASSLTGAGGGDTQYF.

The chain links TRBV28 to TRBJ2-6; TRBD1 aligns across 9 bases. CDR1 and CDR2 (germline): MDHEN, SYDVKM. The CDR3 loop spans 18 amino acids. The ends lost 0 bases at V and 3 bases at J; junction bases unmatched: 6. The CDR3 nucleotides read TGTGCCAGCAGTTTATGGGGGACAGGGAGAGATGGGGCCAACGTCCTGACTTTC. Residues: CASSLWGTGRDGANVLTF.

The chain links TRBV2 to TRBJ2-5, with D possibly matching TRBD2 (5 bases). Germline values: CDR1 SNHLY, CDR2 FYNNEI. The CDR3 runs 15 residues. Trimming left V 4 bases short and J 5 bases short, with 17 bases between. Here the CDR3 reads CASSAASGAGETQYF. The CDR3 bases are TGTGCCAGCAGTGCCGCCAGCGGCGCGGGTGAGACCCAGTACTTC.

The gene calls are TRBV28 and TRBJ1-2; no reliable D call. Trimming pared 4 bases from V and 0 bases from J, leaving 18 bases between. Germline CDR1 and CDR2: MDHEN and SYDVKM. The CDR3 has 17 residues. The CDR3 coding sequence is TGTGCCAGCAGTTCCGAACCCCACCGAATATCTAACTATGGCTACACCTTC. Protein: CASSSEPHRISNYGYTF.

This chain links TRBV28 with TRBJ1-5; no clear D. The CDR3 totals 11 residues. V was cut by 4 bases and J by 6 bases, with 4 bases left in between. Germline assignment: CDR1 MDHEN and CDR2 SYDVKM. The CDR3 coding sequence is TGTGCCAGCAGTTCACGTCAGCCCCAGCATTTT. Amino acids: CASSSRQPQHF.